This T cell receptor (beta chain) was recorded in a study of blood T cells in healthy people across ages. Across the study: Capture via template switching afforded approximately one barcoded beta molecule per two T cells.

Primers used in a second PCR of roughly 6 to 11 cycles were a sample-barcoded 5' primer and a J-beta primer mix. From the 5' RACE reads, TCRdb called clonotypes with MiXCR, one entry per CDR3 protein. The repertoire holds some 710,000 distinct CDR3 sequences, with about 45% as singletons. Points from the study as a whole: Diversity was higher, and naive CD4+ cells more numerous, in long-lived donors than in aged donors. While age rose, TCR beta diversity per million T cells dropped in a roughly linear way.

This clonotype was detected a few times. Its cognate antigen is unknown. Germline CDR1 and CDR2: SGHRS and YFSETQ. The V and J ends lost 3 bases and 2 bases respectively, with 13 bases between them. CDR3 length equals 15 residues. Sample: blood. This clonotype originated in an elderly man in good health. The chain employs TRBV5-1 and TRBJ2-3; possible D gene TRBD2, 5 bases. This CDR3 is CASSSLGAHTDTQYF. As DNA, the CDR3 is TGCGCCAGCAGCTCACTAGGCGCCCACACAGATACGCAGTATTTT. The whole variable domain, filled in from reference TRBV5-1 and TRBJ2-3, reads KAGVTQTPRYLIKTRGQQVTLSCSPISGHRSVSWYQQTPGQGLQFLFEYFSETQRNKGNFPGRFSGRQFSNSRSEMNVSTLELGDSALYLCASSSLGAHTDTQYFGPGTRLTVL.